The 20 T cell receptor beta chains listed next were all sequenced from one sample in a study of blood T cell repertoires in COVID-19. The protocol was immunoSEQ multiplex PCR, while the TCRdb copy is restricted to in-frame clones and leaves out a portion. In the table there are 200,000 to 250,000 clones, 87% of which are singletons. Sequences were obtained from peripheral blood. The source is a woman aged 18-29 years who had recovered from COVID-19.

This sequence joins TRBV19 and TRBJ2-1; 9 nucleotides match TRBD1. Germline CDR1 is LNHDA and CDR2 is SQIVND (reference sequence). Germline trimming cut 5 bases from V and 6 bases from J; bases unmatched to any gene: 11. CDR3 length equals 16 residues. The DNA for the CDR3 is TGTGCCAGTAGTTTCAGGACAGGGGTGGTGAGCAATGAGCAGTTCTTC. The encoded protein is CASSFRTGVVSNEQFF.

This chain joins TRBV9 and TRBJ2-2; D unresolved. Germline assignment: CDR1 SGDLS and CDR2 YYNGEE. Between the trimmed V and J ends, which lost 0 bases and 6 bases, there was a span of 15 bases. This CDR3 contains 16 residues. CDR3 bases: TGTGCCAGCAGCGTAGAACTCATGCCCGTGTCCGGGGAGCTGTTTTTT. Its translation: CASSVELMPVSGELFF.

This clone was detected once. V usage is TRBV6-5 and J usage is TRBJ2-5, with a tentative D call TRBD1 (5 bases). This CDR3 has 15 residues. Trimming removed 0 bases at V and 1 base at J, with 9 bases between. The V gene's germline CDR1 is MNHEY and CDR2 SVGAGI. Written as DNA, the CDR3 is TGTGCCAGCAGTTACTCGTGGGGCCTCCAAGAGACCCAGTACTTC. Encoded protein: CASSYSWGLQETQYF.

The chain carries TRBV4-1 and TRBJ2-7; TRBD2 matches at 7 bases. This CDR3 has 15 residues. Trimming took 1 base from V and 2 from J; bases not matched to a gene: 5. The V gene's germline CDR1 is MGHRA and CDR2 YSYEKL. The CDR3 DNA reads as TGCGCCAGCAGCCAAGTGGGGGGGTTCGCCTACGAGCAGTACTTC. This gives the protein CASSQVGGFAYEQYF.

The gene calls are TRBV27 and TRBJ1-5; D gene uncertain. V lost 3 bases and J lost 5, with 8 bases in between. The CDR3 has 13 amino acids. Germline CDR1 and CDR2: MNHEY and SMNVEV (reference sequence). CDR3 amino acids: CASSFGEDQPQHF. As DNA, the CDR3 is TGTGCCAGCAGTTTTGGTGAGGATCAGCCCCAGCATTTT.

DNA for the CDR3: TGTGCCAGCAGCCAAGATTATGGTTGGACTAGCGGGACCCACCGCACCGGGGAGCTGTTTTTT. It is translated as CASSQDYGWTSGTHRTGELFF. The rearrangement links TRBV4-2 to TRBJ2-2, with 12 positions matching TRBD2. The CDR3 runs 21 residues. V dropped 0 bases and J dropped 4; count of bases not matched to a gene: 15. Germline V gene lookup returns CDR1 LGHNA and CDR2 YNFKEQ.

This clone came up once. The chain joins TRBV29-1 to TRBJ1-1; D call uncertain. V was cut by 0 bases and J by 7 bases, with 6 bases left in between. Germline V gene sequence: CDR1 SQVTM, CDR2 ANQGSEA. The CDR3 is 11 amino acids. The CDR3 DNA is TGCAGCGTTGAAGAGGGAGGTGAAGCTTTCTTT. Translating it yields CSVEEGGEAFF.

The genes are TRBV5-1 and TRBJ2-7; 9 bases map to TRBD1. The V and J ends lost 2 bases and 4 bases, in that order; junction bases with no gene match: 13. CDR1 and CDR2 from the germline V gene are SGHRS and YFSETQ. The CDR3 contains 17 residues. CDR3 sequence: CASSLELLTGGSYEQYF. DNA for the CDR3: TGCGCCAGCAGCTTAGAACTGTTAACAGGGGGCTCTTACGAGCAGTACTTC.

The CDR3 region is CASSITQGGYGYTF. CDR3 nucleotide sequence: TGTGCCAGTAGTATAACCCAGGGAGGGTATGGCTACACCTTC. V usage is TRBV19 and J usage is TRBJ1-2; a possible D gene is TRBD1 (5 bases). This CDR3 comprises 14 residues. V dropped 2 bases and J dropped 5 bases, with 12 bases sitting between them. From germline, CDR1 is LNHDA and CDR2 SQIVND (reference sequence).

V and J are TRBV4-3 and TRBJ2-7; D ambiguous. This CDR3 spans 15 amino acids. Germline lookup yields CDR1 LGHNA and CDR2 YSLEER. Trimming took 0 bases from V and 5 from J, leaving 14 bases between them. The CDR3: CASSQDLPQLDEQYF. The CDR3 DNA reads TGCGCCAGCAGCCAAGATTTGCCCCAACTGGACGAGCAGTACTTC.

The chain couples TRBV15 to TRBJ1-3, with D possibly TRBD1 on 5 matching bases. The CDR3 length is 16 residues. Trimming took 0 bases from V and 0 from J, leaving 9 bases between them. Germline CDR1 and CDR2: LNHNV and YYDKDF (reference sequence). CDR3 residues: CATSRETDSSGNTIYF. In DNA form, the CDR3 reads TGTGCCACCAGCAGAGAGACAGACAGCTCTGGAAACACCATATATTTT.

The chain carries TRBV6-1 and TRBJ2-7; 9 positions agree with TRBD1. V gave up 4 bases and J gave up 1 base; unmatched junction bases: 8. This CDR3 has 16 residues. Germline V gene data show CDR1 as MNHNS and CDR2 as SASEGT. CDR3 coding DNA: TGTGCCAGCAGTGTTTCCCCGGGACAGGGTTCCTACGAGCAGTACTTC. Translating gives CASSVSPGQGSYEQYF.

This chain uses TRBV10-3 with TRBJ1-2; TRBD1 agrees at 7 bases. CDR3 size: 13 residues. Per the germline V gene, CDR1 is ENHRY and CDR2 is SYGVKD. With V trimmed by 2 bases and J by 7 bases, 4 bases remained unmatched. CDR3 loop: CAISERDSGGYTF. In nucleotides, the CDR3 is TGTGCCATCAGTGAGAGGGACAGTGGTGGCTACACCTTC.

V gene TRBV24-1 combines with J gene TRBJ2-6, with TRBD1 as a possible D gene (5 bases). The CDR3 totals 17 residues. Trimming stripped 0 bases from V and 1 base from J, with 9 bases between. The V gene's germline CDR1 is KGHDR and CDR2 SFDVKD. CDR3 sequence reads: CATSDLKAGSGANVLTF. The CDR3 bases are TGTGCCACCAGTGATTTGAAAGCAGGGTCTGGGGCCAACGTCCTGACTTTC.

The chain recombines TRBV3-1 (or the pseudogene TRBV3-2) with TRBJ1-2, with 8 nucleotides matching TRBD1. This CDR3 region has 15 residues. J gave up 2 bases and V 4 bases, and 6 bases lay outside the gene matches. Germline assignment: CDR1 LGHDT and CDR2 YNNKEL (reference sequence). DNA of the CDR3: TGTGCCAGCAGCCCCTGGCAGGGGGCCAACTATGGCTACACCTTC. Protein product: CASSPWQGANYGYTF.

This chain uses TRBV25-1 with TRBJ2-1; 13 nucleotides align to TRBD2. Per germline, CDR1 MGHDK and CDR2 SYGVNS. J gave up 8 bases and V 6 bases, and 13 bases lay outside the gene matches. The CDR3 has 17 residues. This CDR3 reads CASSEPGLAGELYEQFF. Written as DNA, the CDR3 is TGTGCCAGCAGCGAGCCCGGACTAGCGGGAGAACTTTATGAGCAGTTCTTC.

The chain employs TRBV27 and TRBJ1-6; D remains ambiguous. V lost 6 bases and J lost 5, with 11 bases in between. Germline V gives CDR1 MNHEY, CDR2 SMNVEV (reference sequence). CDR3 length: 14 residues. CDR3 DNA: TGTGCCAGCAGACCCGGGATCAATAATTCACCCCTCCACTTT. It codes for CASRPGINNSPLHF.

The V gene is TRBV4-1, the J gene TRBJ1-1; 11 positions agree with TRBD1. CDR1 and CDR2 from the germline V gene are MGHRA and YSYEKL. The length of the CDR3 is 17 residues. Trimming took 4 bases from V and 5 from J; bases not matched to a gene: 12. For the CDR3, the DNA is TGCGCCAGCAGCCTGGAACCCGGGACAGGGGGGGGGACTGAAGCTTTCTTT. It translates to CASSLEPGTGGGTEAFF.

J is TRBJ2-3 and V is TRBV2; 10 bases are a match to TRBD2. CDR1 is SNHLY and CDR2 is FYNNEI in the germline V gene. This CDR3 region has 15 residues. J was trimmed by 0 bases and V by 5 bases; bases with no gene match: 2. CDR3 nucleotide sequence: TGTGCCAGCAGTCGGACTAGCGGAAGCACAGATACGCAGTATTTT. Encoded protein: CASSRTSGSTDTQYF.

The chain combines TRBV7-9 with TRBJ1-1; D is possibly TRBD1 (5 bases). The ends were cut back, 4 bases at V and 5 bases at J, with 11 bases in the middle. This CDR3 contains 13 residues. From germline, CDR1 is SEHNR and CDR2 FQNEAQ (reference sequence). The CDR3 DNA sequence: TGTGCCAGCAGCTCGCAGGGATCAACTGAAGCTTTCTTT. Encoded protein: CASSSQGSTEAFF.